Below are 30 T cell receptor beta chains sequenced from a single sample in a study of T-cell reconstitution after alpha-beta-depleted transplantation in children. As it was prepared, the TCRbeta library received unique molecular identifiers. Each CDR3 protein is one row after TCRdb ran MiXCR on the PCR reads. The profile shows 98,000 or so distinct CDR3 sequences, less than 25% of them singletons. This specimen consisted of PBMCs, obtained before TCRalphabeta/CD19-depleted stem cell transplant. The receptors here all came from a boy aged 2 to 10 with acute lymphoblastic leukemia, due to receive a stem cell transplant.

This clonotype was counted many times. The rearrangement uses TRBV3-1 and TRBJ2-1; TRBD2 matches at 11 bases. The CDR3 is made up of 15 amino acids. Per germline, CDR1 LGHDT and CDR2 YNNKEL (reference sequence). J lost 6 bases, V lost 4 bases, and 5 bases had no gene match. The CDR3 loop reads CASSPLAGEGNEQFF. CDR3 sequence (DNA): TGTGCCAGCAGCCCACTAGCGGGAGAAGGCAATGAGCAGTTCTTC.

This clonotype was seen more than once but under ten times. The chain carries TRBV28 and TRBJ2-7; the match to TRBD2 covers 7 bases. Trimming at V came to 2 bases and at J to 2 bases, leaving 3 bases not matched to a gene. The CDR3 consists of 14 residues. Germline V lookup: CDR1 MDHEN, CDR2 SYDVKM. CDR3 bases: TGTGCCAGCAGTTTACGGGGGGAGGCCTACGAGCAGTACTTC. Translating gives CASSLRGEAYEQYF.

This rearrangement joins TRBV6-1 to TRBJ2-5; D is ambiguous. The CDR3 contains 11 residues. Trimming removed 3 bases at V and 4 bases at J, with 3 bases between. Germline V gives CDR1 MNHNS, CDR2 SASEGT. In nucleotides, the CDR3 is TGTGCCAGCAGTGAGATAGAGACCCAGTACTTC. Protein: CASSEIETQYF.

This clonotype appeared many times. The genes are TRBV5-6 and TRBJ1-1; unclear D gene. Deletions cut 0 bases from V and 3 bases from J, with 6 bases between. CDR3 length equals 13 residues. Per germline, CDR1 SGHDT and CDR2 YYEEEE. This chain's CDR3 is CASSLARHTEAFF. The CDR3 DNA follows: TGTGCCAGCAGCTTGGCGAGGCACACTGAAGCTTTCTTT. The variable domain in full, with the rest retrieved from reference TRBV5-6 and TRBJ1-1, is DAGVTQSPTHLIKTRGQQVTLRCSPKSGHDTVSWYQQALGQGPQFIFQYYEEEERQRGNFPDRFSGHQFPNYSSELNVNALLLGDSALYLCASSLARHTEAFFGQGTRLTVV.

The chain recombines TRBV7-8 with TRBJ1-1, with D possibly matching TRBD1 (5 bases). V was clipped by 5 bases and J by 3 bases, with 13 bases between them. Germline assignment: CDR1 SGHVS and CDR2 FQNEAQ. The CDR3 sequence is 14 residues long. Written as DNA, the CDR3 is TGTGCCAGCAGCGCCTTGGACACTTACACTGAAGCTTTCTTT. This gives the protein CASSALDTYTEAFF.

The chain recombines TRBV20-1 with TRBJ2-5; D is tentatively TRBD1 or TRBD2 (6 bases each). The CDR3 is 15 amino acids. V was shortened by 5 bases and J by 4 bases, with 20 bases between the two germline ends. The germline gives CDR1 DFQATT, CDR2 SNEGSKA (reference sequence). The CDR3 reads CSAPKGGAGAETQYF. For the CDR3, the DNA is TGCAGTGCTCCCAAGGGGGGAGCAGGGGCAGAGACCCAGTACTTC.

This clonotype has a handful of counts. V gene TRBV28 combines with J gene TRBJ2-7; D call uncertain. Between the trimmed V and J ends, which lost 1 base and 1 base, there was a span of 8 bases. CDR3 length equals 14 residues. Looked up from germline, CDR1 is MDHEN and CDR2 is SYDVKM. CDR3 sequence: CASSLLAPSYEQYF. CDR3 DNA: TGTGCCAGCAGTTTATTAGCTCCTTCCTACGAGCAGTACTTC.

The chain links TRBV28 to TRBJ2-1; possibly TRBD1 or TRBD2 for D (6 bases each). V lost 4 bases and J lost 1, with 17 bases in between. The CDR3 runs 17 residues. The V gene's germline CDR1 is MDHEN and CDR2 SYDVKM. The CDR3 region has the DNA TGTGCCAGCAGTTCCCCCGGGGGCGGAGCTTCCTACAATGAGCAGTTCTTC. Residues: CASSSPGGGASYNEQFF.

This clonotype came up a few times. The chain recombines TRBV24-1 with TRBJ2-1; 8 bases agree with TRBD2. Germline V gene sequence: CDR1 KGHDR, CDR2 SFDVKD. CDR3 length: 17 amino acids. V gave up 1 base and J gave up 8 bases; unmatched junction bases: 12. CDR3 bases: TGTGCCACCAGTGATTTATTGACGGCGGGAGGATCCCATGAGCAGTTCTTC. Translated, it gives CATSDLLTAGGSHEQFF.

The rearrangement uses TRBV28 and TRBJ2-2; D possibly corresponds to TRBD2 (6 bases). This CDR3 is 15 amino acids long. The germline gives CDR1 MDHEN, CDR2 SYDVKM. With 3 bases removed from V and 6 bases from J, the gap between germline ends came to 14 bases. The CDR3 here is CASSFGEGGAGELFF. The CDR3 DNA follows: TGTGCCAGCAGTTTTGGTGAGGGAGGAGCCGGGGAGCTGTTTTTT.

A few counts support this clonotype. The CDR3 loop is CSARASGGWETQYF. The CDR3 DNA reads TGCAGTGCGAGGGCTAGCGGAGGGTGGGAGACCCAGTACTTC. V gene TRBV20-1 combines with J gene TRBJ2-5, with 7 bases that match TRBD2. The CDR3 is 14 residues long. Germline V gene sequence: CDR1 DFQATT, CDR2 SNEGSKA (reference sequence). The junction had 12 bases not matched to a gene; V was cut back by 6 bases and J by 5 bases.

V usage is TRBV7-3 and J usage is TRBJ2-6; D is possibly TRBD1 (5 bases). The CDR3 consists of 15 residues. Per germline, CDR1 SGHTA and CDR2 FQGTGA. With 3 bases removed from V and 4 bases from J, the gap between germline ends came to 10 bases. The CDR3 sequence is CASSFTGPGANVLTF. The CDR3 DNA sequence: TGTGCCAGCAGCTTTACAGGTCCCGGGGCCAACGTCCTGACTTTC.

In this sample, this clonotype turned up a few times. The J gene is TRBJ2-7, the V gene TRBV7-2, with D possibly being TRBD1 (6 bases). CDR1 is SGHTA, CDR2 FQGNSA, per germline. The CDR3 length is 15 residues. Trimming shortened V by 5 bases and J by 3 bases, and 17 bases separated the two germline ends. Here the CDR3 DNA reads TGTGCCAGCAGCCATACAAGGGACACCAACTACGAGCAGTACTTC. This gives the protein CASSHTRDTNYEQYF.

This clonotype came up a few times. The V call is TRBV13, the J call TRBJ2-6, with D possibly matching TRBD1 (5 bases). The CDR3 consists of 15 residues. Trimming shortened V by 3 bases and J by 2 bases, and 8 bases separated the two germline ends. Germline V gene sequence: CDR1 PRHDT, CDR2 FYEKMQ (reference sequence). CDR3 protein: CASSFSRAGANVLTF. The CDR3 region has the DNA TGTGCCAGCAGCTTCTCCAGGGCTGGGGCCAACGTCCTGACTTTC.

This clonotype was counted only a few times. The chain recombines TRBV6-2 or TRBV6-3 with TRBJ2-4; no definite D call. The V gene's germline CDR1 is MNHEY and CDR2 SVGEGT. This CDR3 has 14 residues. The V end was cut by 2 bases, the J end by 8 bases, with 13 bases between. CDR3 region: CASSYSDAADIQYF. CDR3 sequence (DNA): TGTGCCAGCAGTTACAGCGACGCGGCTGACATTCAGTACTTC.

This clonotype was counted only a few times. The chain joins TRBV20-1 to TRBJ2-2, with D tentatively TRBD1 (5 bases). V was clipped by 1 base and J by 4 bases, with 7 bases between them. Germline loops: CDR1 DFQATT, CDR2 SNEGSKA (reference sequence). The CDR3 runs 13 residues. In DNA, the CDR3 is TGCAGTGCTAGAGGCCAGGGCACCGGGGAGCTGTTTTTT. Residues: CSARGQGTGELFF.

CDR3 sequence: CASSLGGTVRSGNTIYF. CDR3 nucleotide sequence: TGTGCCAGCAGCTTAGGCGGGACGGTCCGCTCTGGAAACACCATATATTTT. The chain combines TRBV7-8 with TRBJ1-3; D is possibly TRBD1 (5 bases). Germline V gives CDR1 SGHVS, CDR2 FQNEAQ. The V and J ends lost 1 base and 0 bases respectively, with 13 bases between them. CDR3 length: 17 residues.

This clonotype was picked up one time. At one of its ends the junction is not consistent with the germline gene, which may arise from a read error. V usage is TRBV27 and J usage is TRBJ1-1; D remains ambiguous. The CDR3 length is 13 residues. Germline CDR1 and CDR2: MNHEY and SMNVEV (reference sequence). CDR3 sequence (DNA): TGTCCCAGCAGTTTAGCGGTCAGAACTGAAGCTTTCTTT. Translating gives CPSSLAVRTEAFF.

This chain uses TRBV29-1 with TRBJ1-1, with a weak D call TRBD1 (6 bases). The CDR3 covers 17 residues. V was trimmed by 4 bases and J by 0 bases, leaving 21 bases between them. In germline, CDR1 is SQVTM, CDR2 ANQGSEA. The CDR3 region has the DNA TGCAGCGTTGGAGGGACACCCCGGAAGGGCTTGAACACTGAAGCTTTCTTT. Its translation is CSVGGTPRKGLNTEAFF. Variable domain in full (rest from reference TRBV29-1 and TRBJ1-1): SAVISQKPSRDICQRGTSLTIQCQVDSQVTMMFWYRQQPGQSLTLIATANQGSEATYESGFVIDKFPISRPNLTFSTLTVSNMSPEDSSIYLCSVGGTPRKGLNTEAFFGQGTRLTVV.

In its sample, this clonotype was seen a few times. This chain uses TRBV11-2 with TRBJ1-2; D not certain. Between the trimmed V and J ends, which lost 5 bases and 2 bases, there was a span of 6 bases. Looked up from germline, CDR1 is SGHAT and CDR2 is FQNNGV. The CDR3 covers 12 residues. The CDR3 here is CASSQRNYGYTF. CDR3 nucleotide sequence: TGTGCCAGCAGCCAAAGAAACTATGGCTACACCTTC. Filled out from reference TRBV11-2 and TRBJ1-2, the complete variable domain reads EAGVAQSPRYKIIEKRQSVAFWCNPISGHATLYWYQQILGQGPKLLIQFQNNGVVDDSQLPKDRFSAERLKGVDSTLKIQPAKLEDSAVYLCASSQRNYGYTFGSGTRLTVV.

There are many counts of this clonotype. The CDR3 sequence: CASSLRPGGPDTQYF. For the CDR3, the DNA is TGTGCCAGCAGCTTAAGGCCGGGAGGTCCAGATACGCAGTATTTT. The chain couples TRBV7-2 to TRBJ2-3, with TRBD2 matching over 7 bases. Germline CDR1 and CDR2: SGHTA and FQGNSA. The CDR3 consists of 15 residues. The V segment lost 2 bases and the J segment 4 bases; nucleotides outside the gene matches: 6.

This clonotype turned up a few times. The rearrangement joins TRBV6-4 to TRBJ2-6, with no clear D. CDR1 MRHNA and CDR2 SNTAGT come from the germline V gene. This CDR3 region has 13 residues. V gave up 2 bases and J gave up 2 bases, with 1 base separating them. CDR3 region: CASSDTGANVLTF. As DNA, the CDR3 is TGTGCCAGCAGTGACACTGGGGCCAACGTCCTGACTTTC.

This chain connects TRBV7-3 to TRBJ2-1; maybe TRBD2 (6 bases). This CDR3 is 16 amino acids long. Trimming shortened V by 5 bases and J by 9 bases, and 23 bases separated the two germline ends. Germline values: CDR1 SGHTA, CDR2 FQGTGA. The DNA for the CDR3 is TGTGCCAGCAGCCCCTTCGAGGAGGGGCGGTCGGGTGAGCAGTTCTTC. This sequence encodes CASSPFEEGRSGEQFF.

This clonotype was seen at least ten times. The J gene is TRBJ1-5, the V gene TRBV5-6, with a tentative D call TRBD1 (5 bases). CDR1 and CDR2 (germline): SGHDT, YYEEEE. The CDR3 length is 14 residues. V was trimmed by 1 base and J by 5 bases, leaving 10 bases between them. This CDR3 reads CASSLWGRHQPQHF. The CDR3 DNA reads as TGTGCCAGCAGCTTGTGGGGACGGCATCAGCCCCAGCATTTT.

This clonotype was detected only a few times. The chain has TRBV7-2 and TRBJ2-1; perhaps TRBD2 as D (6 bases). Trimming pared 1 base from V and 5 bases from J, leaving 12 bases between. The germline CDR1 and CDR2 sequences are SGHTA and FQGNSA. CDR3 length: 15 residues. The CDR3 sequence is CASSLVGGVDNEQFF. The DNA of the CDR3 is TGTGCCAGCAGCTTAGTAGGAGGGGTTGACAATGAGCAGTTCTTC.

The V and J genes are TRBV28 and TRBJ1-1; D is undetermined. This CDR3 region has 13 residues. The germline V and J ends were trimmed by 3 bases and 4 bases, with 9 bases remaining between them. The V gene's germline CDR1 is MDHEN and CDR2 SYDVKM. CDR3 sequence: CASSLQGGTEAFF. Here the CDR3 DNA reads TGTGCCAGCAGTTTGCAAGGAGGCACTGAAGCTTTCTTT.

This clonotype has just a few counts. The gene calls are TRBV5-1 and TRBJ2-5; D is tentatively TRBD1 or TRBD2 (5 bases each). The germline gives CDR1 SGHRS, CDR2 YFSETQ. This CDR3 is built from 11 residues. The V end was cut by 3 bases, the J end by 5 bases, with 5 bases between. The CDR3 DNA sequence: TGCGCCAGCAGCTGGGGGGAGACCCAGTACTTC. Its translation: CASSWGETQYF.

This clonotype appeared a few times. The chain carries TRBV24-1 and TRBJ1-5; 7 bases map to TRBD1. This CDR3 spans 18 amino acids. The V gene end was trimmed by 2 bases and the J gene end by 4 bases; junction bases not matched to a gene: 13. Germline loops: CDR1 KGHDR, CDR2 SFDVKD. The CDR3 nucleotides read TGTGCCACCAGTGATTCGAAAACCACAGGGGAGTCAAATCAGCCCCAGCATTTT. Translation gives CATSDSKTTGESNQPQHF.

Only a few counts were recorded for this clonotype. V usage is TRBV20-1 and J usage is TRBJ1-6; 7 nucleotides agree with TRBD1. Germline values: CDR1 DFQATT, CDR2 SNEGSKA (reference sequence). Losses at the gene ends were 0 bases for V and 0 bases for J; bases not matched to a gene: 5. CDR3 size: 17 residues. This CDR3 is CSARDRDSSSYNSPLHF. In nucleotides, the CDR3 is TGCAGTGCTAGAGATAGGGACAGCAGCTCCTATAATTCACCCCTCCACTTT.

This clonotype was found a few times. This CDR3 reads CASSYSGGMSSYNEQFF. The CDR3, as DNA: TGTGCCAGCAGTTACTCGGGGGGGATGAGCTCCTACAATGAGCAGTTCTTC. The chain links TRBV6-5 to TRBJ2-1; the match to TRBD2 covers 7 bases. After removal of 0 bases from V and 0 bases from J, the junction contained 5 bases not matched to a gene. Germline V CDR1 and CDR2: MNHEY, SVGAGI. This CDR3 is 17 amino acids long.